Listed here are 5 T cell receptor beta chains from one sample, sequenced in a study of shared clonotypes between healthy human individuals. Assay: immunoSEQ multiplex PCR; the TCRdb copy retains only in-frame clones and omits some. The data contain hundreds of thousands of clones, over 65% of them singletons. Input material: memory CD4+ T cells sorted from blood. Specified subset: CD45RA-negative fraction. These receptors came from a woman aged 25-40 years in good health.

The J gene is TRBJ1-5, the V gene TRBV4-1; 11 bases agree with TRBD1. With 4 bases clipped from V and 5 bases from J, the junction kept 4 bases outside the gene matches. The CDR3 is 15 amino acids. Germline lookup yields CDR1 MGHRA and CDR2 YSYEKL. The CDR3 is CASSPGQGGHQPQHF. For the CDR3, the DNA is TGCGCCAGCAGCCCGGGACAGGGGGGCCATCAGCCCCAGCATTTT.

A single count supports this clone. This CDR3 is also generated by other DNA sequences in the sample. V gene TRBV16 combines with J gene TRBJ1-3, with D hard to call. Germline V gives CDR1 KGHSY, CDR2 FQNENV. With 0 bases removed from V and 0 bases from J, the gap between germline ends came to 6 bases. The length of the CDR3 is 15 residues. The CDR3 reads CASSQSSFSGNTIYF. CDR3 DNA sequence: TGTGCCAGCAGCCAATCATCTTTCTCTGGAAACACCATATATTTT.

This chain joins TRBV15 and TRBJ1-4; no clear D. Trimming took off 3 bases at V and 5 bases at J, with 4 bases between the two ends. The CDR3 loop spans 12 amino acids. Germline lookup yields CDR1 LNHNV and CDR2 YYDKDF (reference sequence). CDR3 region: CATSRGNEKLFF. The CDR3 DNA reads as TGTGCCACCAGCAGGGGAAATGAAAAACTGTTTTTT.

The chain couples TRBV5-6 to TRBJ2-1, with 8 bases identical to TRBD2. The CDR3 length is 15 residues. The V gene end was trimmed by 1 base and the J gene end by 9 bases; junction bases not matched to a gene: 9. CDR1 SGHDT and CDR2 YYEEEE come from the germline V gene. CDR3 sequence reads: CASSLYGTSVAEQFF. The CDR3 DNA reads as TGTGCCAGCAGCTTGTACGGGACTAGTGTTGCTGAGCAGTTCTTC.

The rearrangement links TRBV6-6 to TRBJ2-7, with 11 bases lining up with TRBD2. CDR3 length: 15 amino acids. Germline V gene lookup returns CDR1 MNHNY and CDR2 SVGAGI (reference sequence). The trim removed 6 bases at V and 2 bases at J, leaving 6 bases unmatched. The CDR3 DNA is TGTGCCAGCAGCCCAGGACTAGCGGGCGCCTACGAGCAGTACTTC. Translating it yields CASSPGLAGAYEQYF.